There are a few counts of the clone carrying this TCR beta chain. Its target is not known. TCRdb reprocessed the reads via MiXCR and lists one record per CDR3 protein. The sample consists of approximately 310,000 distinct CDR3 sequences, 25% of them appearing once. The germline gives CDR1 MDHEN, CDR2 SYDVKM. V lost 4 bases to trimming and J lost 8 bases, with 13 bases between them. CDR3 length: 13 amino acids. The data were obtained in a study of T cell repertoires in cytomegalovirus infection. Study context: CMV epitopes in the study were HLA-C-restricted (recently identified) and HLA-B-restricted (well studied). Public TCR beta signature analysis indicated the presence of both CMV infection and matching HLA type. Study-wide points: Across the ex vivo response, the dominant clonotypes were HLA-C-restricted CMV-specific TCR beta clonotypes. The study identified carriers of CMV plus the relevant HLA from cumulative public TCR beta family frequency.

The TCR originated in a human donor in good health (CMV status not recorded). Some clones in this sample may be carry-over from other donors' samples. The sample was cultured PBMCs, taken from culture after CMV antigen stimulation. This chain joins TRBV28 and TRBJ2-3; weak D call: TRBD1 (5 bases). CDR3 DNA sequence: TGTGCCAGCAGTTCTCGGACATCGGGTACGCAGTATTTT. Protein sequence: CASSSRTSGTQYF.